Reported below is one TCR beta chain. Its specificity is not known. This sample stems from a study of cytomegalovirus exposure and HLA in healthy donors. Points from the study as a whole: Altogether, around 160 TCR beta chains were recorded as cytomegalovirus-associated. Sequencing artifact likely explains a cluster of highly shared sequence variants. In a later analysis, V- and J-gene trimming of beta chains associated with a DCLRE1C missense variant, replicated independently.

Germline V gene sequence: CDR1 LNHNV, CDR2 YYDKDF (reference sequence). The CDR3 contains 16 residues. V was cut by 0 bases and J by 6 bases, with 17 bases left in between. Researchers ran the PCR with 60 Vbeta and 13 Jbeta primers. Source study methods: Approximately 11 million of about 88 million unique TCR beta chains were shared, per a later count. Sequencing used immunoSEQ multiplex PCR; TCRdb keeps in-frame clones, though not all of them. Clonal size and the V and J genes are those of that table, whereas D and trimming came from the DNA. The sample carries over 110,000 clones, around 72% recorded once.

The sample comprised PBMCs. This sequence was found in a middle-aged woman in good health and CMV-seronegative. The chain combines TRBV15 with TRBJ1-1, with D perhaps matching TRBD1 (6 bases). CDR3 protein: CATSRDRTTGTPEAFF. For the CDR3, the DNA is TGTGCCACCAGCAGAGACCGTACCACAGGGACCCCTGAAGCTTTCTTT.